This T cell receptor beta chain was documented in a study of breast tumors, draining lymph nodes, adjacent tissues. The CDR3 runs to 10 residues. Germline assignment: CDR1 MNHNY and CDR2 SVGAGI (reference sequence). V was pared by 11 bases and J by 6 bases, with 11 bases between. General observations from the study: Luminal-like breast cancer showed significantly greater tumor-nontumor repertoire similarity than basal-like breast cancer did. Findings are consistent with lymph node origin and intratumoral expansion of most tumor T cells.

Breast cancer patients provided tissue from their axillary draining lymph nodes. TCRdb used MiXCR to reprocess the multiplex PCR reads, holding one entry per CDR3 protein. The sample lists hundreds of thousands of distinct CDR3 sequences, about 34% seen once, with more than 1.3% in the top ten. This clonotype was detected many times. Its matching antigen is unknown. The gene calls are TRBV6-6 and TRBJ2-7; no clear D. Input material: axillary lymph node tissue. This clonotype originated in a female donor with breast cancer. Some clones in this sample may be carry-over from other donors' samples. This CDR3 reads CAHWWCEQYF. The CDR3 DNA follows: TGTGCCCACTGGTGGTGCGAGCAGTACTTC.